This T cell receptor (beta chain) was obtained from a study of blood T cells in healthy people across ages. This clonotype was observed a few times. Its antigen remains unidentified. Healthy Russian Caucasian donors spanned ages about 6 to 95 years. Extracted total RNA amounted to at least 5.5 micrograms for each sample. Study-level results: A roughly linear age-dependent decrease characterized TCR beta diversity per million T cells.

There are 12 residues in the CDR3. Per the germline V gene, CDR1 is SNHLY and CDR2 is FYNNEI. Trimming removed 3 bases at V and 6 bases at J, with 7 bases between. Through a sample-barcoded 5' primer and a J-beta primer mix, a second PCR was run for 7 to 11 cycles. Each cDNA was tagged by a template-switch adaptor containing 12 random nucleotides. TCRdb independently ran MiXCR on the 5' RACE reads; one entry per CDR3 protein. The sample carries some 860,000 distinct CDR3 sequences, roughly 56% recorded once. This rearrangement joins TRBV2 to TRBJ2-3, with TRBD1 as a possible D gene (6 bases). The source material was blood. The TCR originated in a man in his forties or fifties in good health. This chain's CDR3 is CASSDQGDTQYF. DNA for the CDR3: TGTGCCAGCAGTGATCAGGGGGATACGCAGTATTTT.